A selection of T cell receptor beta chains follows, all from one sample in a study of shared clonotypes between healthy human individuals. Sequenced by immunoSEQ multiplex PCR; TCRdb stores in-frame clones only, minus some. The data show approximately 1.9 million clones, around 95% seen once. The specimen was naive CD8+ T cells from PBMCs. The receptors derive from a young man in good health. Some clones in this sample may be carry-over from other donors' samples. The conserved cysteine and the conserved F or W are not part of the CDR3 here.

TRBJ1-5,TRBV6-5,ASSSGWANQPQH
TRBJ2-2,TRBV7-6,ASSLISGSYGELF
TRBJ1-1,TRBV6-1,ASSELGFAREAF
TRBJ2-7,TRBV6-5,ASSYSIRGGYEQY
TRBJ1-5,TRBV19,ASSLNRGRPQPQH
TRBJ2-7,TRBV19,ASSIELAGVDEQY
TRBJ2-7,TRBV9,ASSPSSSYEQY
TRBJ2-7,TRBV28,ASSLGQGAAAYEQY
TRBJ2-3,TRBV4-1,ASSLGQPDTQY
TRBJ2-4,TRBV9,ASSAGDRGTIQY
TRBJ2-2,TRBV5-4,ASSPFRKNTGELF
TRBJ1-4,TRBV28,ASSFGQGLGEKLF
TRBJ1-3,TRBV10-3,AISTGTGTGNTIY
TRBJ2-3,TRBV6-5,ASSYSTGGQDTQY
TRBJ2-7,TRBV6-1,ASSENLGRSYEQY
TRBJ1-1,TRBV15,ATRDRGFPEAF
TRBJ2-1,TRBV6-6,ASSYMDSNEQF
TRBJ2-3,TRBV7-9,ASIYPPGQAPPDTQY
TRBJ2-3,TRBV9,ASSAGTGVTSTDTQY
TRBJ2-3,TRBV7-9,ASSPLVTDTQY
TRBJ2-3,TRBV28,ASSEAGGEDTQY
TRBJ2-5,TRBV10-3,AISERDAQETQY
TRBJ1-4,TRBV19,ASSTGTRNNEKLF
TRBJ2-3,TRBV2,ASRTSGGTFTDTQY
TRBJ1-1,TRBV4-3,ASSQDMWGGSTEAF
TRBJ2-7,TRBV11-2,ASSYQQDYEQY
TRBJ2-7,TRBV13,ASSQDRGQRY
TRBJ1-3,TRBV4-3,ASSQAAGNTIY
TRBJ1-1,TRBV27,ASSPSAGELNTEAF
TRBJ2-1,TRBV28,ASSFGVAGPYNEQF
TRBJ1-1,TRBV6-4,ASSEWAGKNAF
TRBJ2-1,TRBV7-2,ASSSVVRGHYNEQF
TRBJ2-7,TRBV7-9,ASSTDRSGEQY
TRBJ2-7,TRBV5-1,ASSLGSSGYEQY
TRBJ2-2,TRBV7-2,ASSLTSGSGRVGELF
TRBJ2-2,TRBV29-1,SSRQGDTGELF
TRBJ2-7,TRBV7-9,ASSGTGGWEQY
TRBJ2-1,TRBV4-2,ASSPTRASGEQF
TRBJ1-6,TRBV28,ASSLGRYNSPLH
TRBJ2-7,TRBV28,ASTWGGTGDEQY
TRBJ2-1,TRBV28,ASSLKVLAGYYNEQF
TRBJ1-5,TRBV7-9,ASSLSDVSNQPQH
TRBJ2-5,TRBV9,ASSATSGENQETQY
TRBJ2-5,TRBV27,ASSLSTPGLAGVETQY
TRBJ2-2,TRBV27,ASCLGNTGELF
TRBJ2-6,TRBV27,ASSSWTGGNSGANVLT
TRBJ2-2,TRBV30,AWSVLEGVSTGELF
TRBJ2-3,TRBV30,AWSTGTSGSTDTQY
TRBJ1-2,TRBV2,ASFRGREVLNGYT
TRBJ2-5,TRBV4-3,ASSQEVAGQRGTQY
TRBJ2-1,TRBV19,ASSIPPSSETYNEQF